The 13 T cell receptor beta chains below were found in one sample sequenced in a study of metastatic and nonmetastatic thyroid tumors. TCRdb recomputed clones from the PCR reads via MiXCR. The sample consists of about 39,000 clones, roughly an eighth of them appearing once. Each patient went into thyroid surgery without having received any treatment. Sequencing was carried out using blood. The source of these receptors is a male donor with papillary thyroid cancer or a benign thyroid nodule (not recorded which). Some clones in this sample may be carry-over from other donors' samples.

In its sample, this clone is medium-sized. V is TRBV6-5 and J is TRBJ2-7, with D perhaps matching TRBD2 (5 bases). This CDR3 is 12 amino acids long. V lost 0 bases to trimming and J lost 6 bases, with 6 bases between them. CDR1 is MNHEY, CDR2 SVGAGI, per germline. The CDR3 is CASSYSRVEQYF. CDR3 coding DNA: TGTGCCAGCAGTTACTCGAGGGTCGAGCAGTACTTC.

The table lists this clone with many counts. The gene calls are TRBV28 and TRBJ2-1, with D maybe TRBD2 (6 bases). The V and J ends lost 3 bases and 6 bases respectively, with 18 bases between them. The CDR3 length is 16 residues. Germline CDR1 reads MDHEN; CDR2 reads SYDVKM. The CDR3 reads CASSFVRQKEGNEQFF. The CDR3 DNA reads as TGTGCCAGCAGTTTCGTAAGACAGAAGGAGGGCAATGAGCAGTTCTTC.

This clone was observed many times. A much larger clone is a single base away; this may be a read error. CDR3 DNA sequence: TGTGCCAGCGGGGATTATGAGCGGTTCTTC. Its translation is CASGDYERFF. The chain uses TRBV28 and TRBJ2-1; D is ambiguous. CDR1 and CDR2 from the germline V gene are MDHEN and SYDVKM. This CDR3 is 10 amino acids long.

V and J are TRBV18 and TRBJ1-2, with D perhaps matching TRBD1 (5 bases). V dropped 3 bases and J dropped 8 bases, with 10 bases sitting between them. Germline V gene lookup returns CDR1 KGHSH and CDR2 LQKENI. This CDR3 is built from 12 residues. The DNA for the CDR3 is TGTGCCAGCTCACCCGGGACCTACGGCTACACCTTC. Translated, it gives CASSPGTYGYTF.

This clone was counted at least ten times. The J gene is TRBJ2-5, the V gene TRBV27; TRBD1 aligns across 11 bases. J lost 3 bases, V lost 7 bases, and 7 bases had no gene match. Germline CDR1 MNHEY, CDR2 SMNVEV (reference sequence). The CDR3 is 15 residues long. CDR3 sequence: CASTRTGGYEETQYF. The CDR3 bases are TGTGCCAGCACCAGGACAGGGGGCTATGAAGAGACCCAGTACTTC.

This clone was seen many times. V is TRBV29-1 and J is TRBJ2-3, with D possibly matching TRBD2 (6 bases). CDR1 and CDR2 (germline): SQVTM, ANQGSEA. The CDR3 runs to 16 residues. The V and J ends lost 2 bases and 0 bases respectively, with 15 bases between them. CDR3 nucleotides: TGCAGCGTTGAAACGGTTAGCGGAGATAGCACAGATACGCAGTATTTT. Translating gives CSVETVSGDSTDTQYF.

This chain links TRBV7-3 with TRBJ2-4, with D possibly matching TRBD2 (5 bases). Germline CDR1 reads SGHTA; CDR2 reads FQGTGA. The CDR3 extends over 20 amino acids. V was cut by 1 base and J by 1 base, with 23 bases left in between. The CDR3 reads CASSLRSTYVGLRAKNIQYF. CDR3 nucleotides: TGTGCCAGCAGCTTAAGATCAACGTATGTAGGACTCAGGGCCAAAAACATTCAGTACTTC.

This clone was seen a handful of times. V usage is TRBV7-9 and J usage is TRBJ2-2; TRBD1 aligns across 8 bases. The CDR3 runs to 15 residues. V gave up 5 bases and J gave up 4 bases; unmatched junction bases: 6. Germline-derived CDR1 and CDR2 are SEHNR and FQNEAQ (reference sequence). CDR3 in amino acids: CASSPGQGGTGELFF. In DNA form, the CDR3 reads TGTGCCAGCAGCCCCGGACAGGGCGGCACCGGGGAGCTGTTTTTT.

This clone was counted many times. The chain links TRBV7-9 to TRBJ1-6; perhaps TRBD1 as D (6 bases). In germline, CDR1 is SEHNR, CDR2 FQNEAQ (reference sequence). This CDR3 comprises 16 residues. Trimming shortened V by 5 bases and J by 4 bases, and 15 bases separated the two germline ends. The CDR3 loop is CASSILDSEYNSPLHF. CDR3 sequence (DNA): TGTGCCAGCAGCATCTTGGACAGCGAATATAATTCACCCCTCCACTTT.

This clone has a count of ten or more. The genes are TRBV4-1 and TRBJ2-7; D might be TRBD1 (6 bases). Germline CDR1 is MGHRA and CDR2 is YSYEKL. V was shortened by 3 bases and J by 5 bases, with 14 bases between the two germline ends. This CDR3 has 14 amino acids. The CDR3 DNA is TGCGCCAGCAGCCACCTTAGGGGGACCCACGAGCAGTACTTC. It codes for CASSHLRGTHEQYF.

This clone was observed at least ten times. V is TRBV5-1 and J is TRBJ2-7; D call uncertain. Germline V gene lookup returns CDR1 SGHRS and CDR2 YFSETQ. This CDR3 contains 13 residues. Trimming left V 0 bases short and J 7 bases short, with 11 bases between. The chain's CDR3 is CASSLGGSREQYF. The DNA of the CDR3 is TGCGCCAGCAGCTTGGGAGGTTCCAGGGAGCAGTACTTC.

This clone was seen a few times. The chain links TRBV6-1 to TRBJ2-7; maybe TRBD2 (6 bases). The germline V gene encodes CDR1 MNHNS and CDR2 SASEGT. Trimming pared 0 bases from V and 3 bases from J, leaving 15 bases between. The CDR3 length is 16 residues. CDR3 in amino acids: CASSEAERGGIYEQYF. The CDR3 bases are TGTGCCAGCAGTGAAGCTGAAAGGGGAGGAATCTACGAGCAGTACTTC.

This clone was counted ten times or more. The V gene is TRBV7-2, the J gene TRBJ2-2; 10 bases line up with TRBD1. J was trimmed by 5 bases and V by 4 bases; bases with no gene match: 7. CDR1 is SGHTA and CDR2 is FQGNSA in the germline V gene. There are 16 residues in the CDR3. CDR3 sequence reads: CASSSGTGEVTGELFF. In DNA form, the CDR3 reads TGTGCCAGCAGCTCAGGGACAGGGGAGGTGACCGGGGAGCTGTTTTTT.